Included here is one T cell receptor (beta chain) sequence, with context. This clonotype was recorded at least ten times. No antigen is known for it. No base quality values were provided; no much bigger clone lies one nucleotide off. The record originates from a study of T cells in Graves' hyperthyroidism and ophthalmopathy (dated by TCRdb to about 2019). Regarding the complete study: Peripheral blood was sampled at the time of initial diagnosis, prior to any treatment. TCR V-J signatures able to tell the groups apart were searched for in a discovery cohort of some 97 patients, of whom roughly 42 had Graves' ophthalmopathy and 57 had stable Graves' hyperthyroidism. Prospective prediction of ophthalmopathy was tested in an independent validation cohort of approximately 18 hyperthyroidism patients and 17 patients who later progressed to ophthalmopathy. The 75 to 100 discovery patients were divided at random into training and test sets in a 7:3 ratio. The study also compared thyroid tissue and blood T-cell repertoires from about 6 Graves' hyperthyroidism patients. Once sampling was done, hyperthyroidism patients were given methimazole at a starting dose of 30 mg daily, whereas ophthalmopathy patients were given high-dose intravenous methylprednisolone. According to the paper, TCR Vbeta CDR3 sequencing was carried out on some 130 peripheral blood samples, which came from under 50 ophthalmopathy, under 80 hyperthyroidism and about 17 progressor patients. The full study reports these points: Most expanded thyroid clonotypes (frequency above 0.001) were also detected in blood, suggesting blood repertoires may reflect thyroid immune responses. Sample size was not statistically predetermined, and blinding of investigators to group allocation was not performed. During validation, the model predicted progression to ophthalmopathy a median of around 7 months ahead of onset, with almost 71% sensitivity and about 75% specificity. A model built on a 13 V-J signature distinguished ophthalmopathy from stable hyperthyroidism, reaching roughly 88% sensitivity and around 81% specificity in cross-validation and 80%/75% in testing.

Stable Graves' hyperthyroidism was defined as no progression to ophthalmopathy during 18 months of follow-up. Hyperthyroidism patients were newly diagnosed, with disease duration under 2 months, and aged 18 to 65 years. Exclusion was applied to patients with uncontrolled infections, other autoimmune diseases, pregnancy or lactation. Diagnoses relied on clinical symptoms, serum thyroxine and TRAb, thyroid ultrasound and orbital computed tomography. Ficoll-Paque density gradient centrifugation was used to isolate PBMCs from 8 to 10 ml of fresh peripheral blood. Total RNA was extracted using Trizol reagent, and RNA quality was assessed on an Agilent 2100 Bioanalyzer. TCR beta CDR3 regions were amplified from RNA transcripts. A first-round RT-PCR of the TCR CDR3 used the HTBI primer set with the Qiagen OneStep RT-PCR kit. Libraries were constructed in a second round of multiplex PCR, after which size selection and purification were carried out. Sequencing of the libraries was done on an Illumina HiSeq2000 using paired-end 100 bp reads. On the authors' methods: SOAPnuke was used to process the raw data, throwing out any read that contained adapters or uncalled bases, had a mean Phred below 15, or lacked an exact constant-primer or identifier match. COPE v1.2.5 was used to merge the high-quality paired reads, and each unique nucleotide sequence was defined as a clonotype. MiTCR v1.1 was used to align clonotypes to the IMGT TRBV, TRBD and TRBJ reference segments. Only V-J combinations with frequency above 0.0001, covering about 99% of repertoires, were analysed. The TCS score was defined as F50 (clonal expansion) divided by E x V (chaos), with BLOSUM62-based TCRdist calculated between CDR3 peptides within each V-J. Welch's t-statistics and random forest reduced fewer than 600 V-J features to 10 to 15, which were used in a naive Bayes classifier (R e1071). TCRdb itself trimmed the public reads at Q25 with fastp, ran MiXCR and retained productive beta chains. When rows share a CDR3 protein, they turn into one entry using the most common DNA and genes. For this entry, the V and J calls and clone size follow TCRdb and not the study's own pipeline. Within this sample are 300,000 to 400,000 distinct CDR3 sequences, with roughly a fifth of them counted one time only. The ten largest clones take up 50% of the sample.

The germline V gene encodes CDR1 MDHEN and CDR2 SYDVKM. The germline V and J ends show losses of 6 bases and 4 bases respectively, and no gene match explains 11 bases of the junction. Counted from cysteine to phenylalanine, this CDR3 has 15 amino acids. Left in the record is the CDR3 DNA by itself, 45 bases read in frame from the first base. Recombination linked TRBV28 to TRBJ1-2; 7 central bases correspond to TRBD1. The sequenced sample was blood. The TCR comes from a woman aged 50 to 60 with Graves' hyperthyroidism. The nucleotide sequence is TGTGCCAGCAGGGCCCCGGGACAGCCCAGCTATGGCTACACCTTC. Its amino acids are CASRAPGQPSYGYTF.